The TCR beta chain described here comes from a study of blood T cell repertoires in COVID-19. Looking at the study overall: The cDNA or gDNA used as material had been derived from T cells, B-cell-depleted T cells, or PBMCs.

Participants had their cohort set by participant-reported clinical history. Donors in Cohort 3 who had recovered were those with two negative PCRs, healthcare professional clearance, or resolution of their symptoms. Original processing notes: Scientists estimated how many nucleated cells there were by amplifying reference gene primers. Profiled with immunoSEQ multiplex PCR; TCRdb holds only in-frame clones, not every one. V, J and clone size reflect that table, while D and trimming were determined from the DNA. The sample consists of 200,000 to 250,000 clones, 70% to 85% of them appearing once. The V end lost 0 bases, the J end lost 7 bases, and 10 bases lay between the germline ends. This CDR3 contains 13 residues. CDR1 SGHDT and CDR2 YYEEEE come from the germline V gene.

Sequences were obtained from PBMCs or T cells enriched from blood (not recorded which). The chain combines TRBV5-6 with TRBJ1-1; D is undetermined. The sequence came from a man between 60 and 70 years old who had recovered from COVID-19. CDR3 nucleotides: TGTGCCAGCAGCTTGGTGGTCGCGGGTGAAGCTTTCTTT. Translating it yields CASSLVVAGEAFF.